What follows are 24 T cell receptor beta chains derived from one specimen sequenced in a study of blood T cell repertoires in COVID-19. Repertoires were generated with immunoSEQ multiplex PCR, while TCRdb's copy carries only in-frame clones and drops some. Altogether over 250,000 clones are present, around 89% being singletons, with the ten largest covering approximately 3.8%. The sequenced sample was peripheral blood. Receptors originate from a man aged 55-75 years who had recovered from COVID-19.

The genes are TRBV6-5 and TRBJ1-1, with D unclear. V lost 7 bases, J lost 5 bases, and 17 bases lay in between. The CDR3 loop spans 14 amino acids. Germline CDR1 and CDR2: MNHEY and SVGAGI. CDR3 nucleotide sequence: TGTGCCAGCACCCAGACACCGTTGCGTACTGAAGCTTTCTTT. Translation gives CASTQTPLRTEAFF.

The CDR3 nucleotides read TGTGCCAGCAGCTTAGGACCGCTACGGACAGGGCTATTCTACGAGCAGTACTTC. Translating gives CASSLGPLRTGLFYEQYF. This sequence joins TRBV5-5 and TRBJ2-7; TRBD1 matches at 8 bases. Germline V gene sequence: CDR1 SGHKS, CDR2 YYEKEE (reference sequence). The CDR3 loop spans 18 amino acids. Unmatched junction bases numbered 16, after V lost 2 bases and J lost 3 bases.

J is TRBJ2-7 and V is TRBV13; no definite D call. Germline values: CDR1 PRHDT, CDR2 FYEKMQ (reference sequence). The CDR3 loop spans 11 amino acids. Trimming pared 4 bases from V and 3 bases from J, leaving 4 bases between. This chain's CDR3 is CASSYNYEQYF. CDR3 in DNA: TGTGCCAGCAGCTACAACTACGAGCAGTACTTC.

The rearrangement joins TRBV5-1 to TRBJ2-3, with 9 positions matching TRBD2. This CDR3 is 17 amino acids long. Trimming took 3 bases from V and 4 from J; bases not matched to a gene: 12. From germline, CDR1 is SGHRS and CDR2 YFSETQ. CDR3 nucleotide sequence: TGCGCCAGCAGCTCTCAATCTCGGGGACTAGCTTCAGATACGCAGTATTTT. This codes for CASSSQSRGLASDTQYF.

V gene TRBV13 combines with J gene TRBJ1-4, with TRBD1 identical over 11 bases. Losses at the gene ends were 6 bases for V and 4 bases for J; bases not matched to a gene: 13. Germline loops: CDR1 PRHDT, CDR2 FYEKMQ (reference sequence). The CDR3 is 18 residues long. CDR3 sequence (DNA): TGTGCCAGCAGATCACGCGGACAGGGGGCCCTGAATAATGAAAAACTGTTTTTT. Translation gives CASRSRGQGALNNEKLFF.

V is TRBV19 and J is TRBJ2-3; tentatively, D is TRBD2 (6 bases). V was cut by 6 bases and J by 4 bases, with 23 bases left in between. This CDR3 region has 17 residues. The germline V gene has CDR1 LNHDA and CDR2 SQIVND (reference sequence). CDR3 in amino acids: CASRPVVGGMGPDTQYF. In nucleotides, the CDR3 is TGTGCCAGTAGACCCGTTGTCGGGGGAATGGGGCCAGATACGCAGTATTTT.

J is TRBJ2-7 and V is TRBV5-4; TRBD1 matches 8 bases. V lost 3 bases, J lost 6 bases, and 8 bases stayed unmatched. This CDR3 has 14 residues. In germline, CDR1 is SGHNT, CDR2 YYREEE (reference sequence). CDR3 sequence: CASSSPGQDVEQYF. DNA of the CDR3: TGTGCCAGCAGCTCCCCGGGACAGGATGTCGAGCAGTACTTC.

This chain uses TRBV9 with TRBJ2-3; TRBD2 aligns across 11 bases. The CDR3 length is 19 residues. CDR1 is SGDLS and CDR2 is YYNGEE in the germline V gene. J was trimmed by 0 bases and V by 0 bases; bases with no gene match: 9. The DNA of the CDR3 is TGTGCCAGCAGCGTAGGGCCTAGCGGGGGGAGAGTAAGCACAGATACGCAGTATTTT. Protein: CASSVGPSGGRVSTDTQYF.

This chain joins TRBV18 and TRBJ1-3; no clear D gene. Looked up from germline, CDR1 is KGHSH and CDR2 is LQKENI. CDR3 length equals 16 residues. V was shortened by 0 bases and J by 0 bases, with 9 bases between the two germline ends. The CDR3 region has the DNA TGTGCCAGCTCACCACCTACAGCCGCCTCTGGAAACACCATATATTTT. It is translated as CASSPPTAASGNTIYF.

In this sample, this clone turned up once. The V gene is TRBV6-6, the J gene TRBJ2-3, with TRBD2 identical over 11 bases. CDR1 and CDR2 (germline): MNHNY, SVGAGI (reference sequence). With 2 bases clipped from V and 3 bases from J, the junction kept 4 bases outside the gene matches. The CDR3 length is 16 residues. The CDR3 region has the DNA TGTGCCAGCAGTTACGGGACTAGCGGAAGAACAGATACGCAGTATTTT. This translates into CASSYGTSGRTDTQYF.

The J gene is TRBJ2-5, the V gene TRBV6-4, with TRBD1 matching over 7 bases. V lost 6 bases to trimming and J lost 4 bases; unmatched junction nucleotides: 11. Germline assignment: CDR1 MRHNA and CDR2 SNTAGT. The CDR3 covers 15 residues. CDR3 sequence reads: CASRRRAGGRETQYF. CDR3 nucleotide sequence: TGTGCCAGCAGGCGTCGGGCAGGGGGTCGAGAGACCCAGTACTTC.

The chain uses TRBV5-4 and TRBJ2-7; 9 positions match TRBD1. Losses at the gene ends were 3 bases for V and 0 bases for J; bases not matched to a gene: 7. The CDR3 loop spans 16 amino acids. Germline V CDR1 and CDR2: SGHNT, YYREEE (reference sequence). The CDR3 loop is CASSSGQGPNSYEQYF. CDR3 nucleotides: TGTGCCAGCAGCTCAGGACAGGGGCCGAACTCCTACGAGCAGTACTTC.

The chain joins TRBV7-3 to TRBJ2-1; 7 bases are a match to TRBD1. Germline V gene data show CDR1 as SGHTA and CDR2 as FQGTGA. The CDR3 is 15 residues long. After removal of 5 bases from V and 4 bases from J, the junction contained 8 bases not matched to a gene. The CDR3 is CASSPDRAVYNEQFF. As DNA, the CDR3 is TGTGCCAGCAGCCCCGACAGGGCGGTATACAATGAGCAGTTCTTC.

V usage is TRBV5-1 and J usage is TRBJ1-2; TRBD1 matches at 7 bases. The V segment lost 5 bases and the J segment 2 bases; nucleotides outside the gene matches: 3. The germline V gene encodes CDR1 SGHRS and CDR2 YFSETQ. CDR3 length: 13 residues. CDR3 nucleotide sequence: TGCGCCAGCAGTCGGACAGGAAACTATGGCTACACCTTC. Its protein is CASSRTGNYGYTF.

This chain joins TRBV20-1 and TRBJ1-2; 8 bases match TRBD1. V shed 5 bases, J shed 6 bases, and the junction held 2 bases outside the gene matches. The length of the CDR3 is 11 residues. Germline V gives CDR1 DFQATT, CDR2 SNEGSKA (reference sequence). CDR3 residues: CSAHRGDGYTF. CDR3 nucleotide sequence: TGCAGTGCTCACAGGGGGGATGGCTACACCTTC.

This clone was counted once. V is TRBV11-2 and J is TRBJ2-7, with 11 positions matching TRBD2. Trimming took 2 bases from V and 0 from J; bases not matched to a gene: 9. The CDR3 is 18 residues long. Looked up from germline, CDR1 is SGHAT and CDR2 is FQNNGV. The CDR3 reads CASSLRLAGGPSSYEQYF. The CDR3 region has the DNA TGTGCCAGCAGCTTAAGGCTAGCGGGGGGACCGAGCTCCTACGAGCAGTACTTC. Variable domain in full (rest from reference TRBV11-2 and TRBJ2-7): EAGVAQSPRYKIIEKRQSVAFWCNPISGHATLYWYQQILGQGPKLLIQFQNNGVVDDSQLPKDRFSAERLKGVDSTLKIQPAKLEDSAVYLCASSLRLAGGPSSYEQYFGPGTRLTVT.

The CDR3 reads CASSYDQPDFLHF. DNA for the CDR3: TGTGCCAGCAGTTACGACCAACCGGACTTCCTCCACTTT. The chain joins TRBV6-5 to TRBJ1-6, with D uncertain. The CDR3 is made up of 13 amino acids. Looked up from germline, CDR1 is MNHEY and CDR2 is SVGAGI. The V end was cut by 2 bases, the J end by 15 bases, with 14 bases between.

The chain carries TRBV6-5 and TRBJ1-1, with 9 bases aligning to TRBD1. Trimming took 8 bases from V and 4 from J; bases not matched to a gene: 5. CDR1 and CDR2 from the germline V gene are MNHEY and SVGAGI. The CDR3 totals 13 residues. Here the CDR3 DNA reads TGTGCCAGCTCCATGGGACAGGGCACTGAAGCTTTCTTT. Amino acid sequence: CASSMGQGTEAFF.

The J gene is TRBJ2-5, the V gene TRBV11-2; unclear D gene. The V and J ends lost 1 base and 2 bases respectively, with 8 bases between them. The CDR3 extends over 14 amino acids. CDR1 is SGHAT and CDR2 is FQNNGV in the germline V gene. In DNA form, the CDR3 reads TGTGCCAGCAGCTTAGGGGTACAGCAAGAGACCCAGTACTTC. This translates into CASSLGVQQETQYF.

This clone was seen only a few times. V and J are TRBV7-3 and TRBJ2-1; 9 bases agree with TRBD2. Germline V lookup: CDR1 SGHTA, CDR2 FQGTGA. CDR3 length equals 14 residues. J lost 6 bases, V lost 4 bases, and 4 bases had no gene match. In DNA form, the CDR3 reads TGTGCCAGCAGCTCTGGGACTAGCTCCAATGAGCAGTTCTTC. Translating it yields CASSSGTSSNEQFF.

This clone was seen a single time. The chain is built from TRBV19 and TRBJ2-7, with 7 nucleotides matching TRBD1. Germline assignment: CDR1 LNHDA and CDR2 SQIVND (reference sequence). There are 11 residues in the CDR3. J was trimmed by 6 bases and V by 8 bases; bases with no gene match: 4. The CDR3 is CASGTGVEQYF. The CDR3 DNA is TGTGCCAGTGGCACAGGGGTCGAGCAGTACTTC.

This sequence joins TRBV25-1 and TRBJ1-6, with a tentative D call TRBD1 (5 bases). CDR1 MGHDK and CDR2 SYGVNS come from the germline V gene. V lost 2 bases and J 10 bases, leaving 9 bases between the germline ends. The CDR3 is 13 residues long. The CDR3 nucleotides read TGTGCCAGCAGTGAAAGGGGAAGCTCACCCCTCCACTTT. It specifies CASSERGSSPLHF.

The chain combines TRBV3-1 (or the pseudogene TRBV3-2) with TRBJ1-4; D gene unclear. The ends were cut back, 1 base at V and 6 bases at J, with 12 bases in the middle. The CDR3 contains 15 residues. Germline CDR1 reads LGHDT; CDR2 reads YNNKEL (reference sequence). CDR3 nucleotides: TGTGCCAGCAGCCAAGGAGGTAGAGGGTATGAAAAACTGTTTTTT. This encodes CASSQGGRGYEKLFF.

The rearrangement joins TRBV9 to TRBJ2-2, with no clear D. The CDR3 has 14 amino acids. Germline V gene lookup returns CDR1 SGDLS and CDR2 YYNGEE. Trimming took off 4 bases at V and 4 bases at J, with 11 bases between the two ends. The CDR3 region has the DNA TGTGCCAGCAGCCCTGGTGGCGGCACCGGGGAGCTGTTTTTT. Its protein product is CASSPGGGTGELFF.